This is a list of T cell receptor beta chains from one sample in a study of read filtering for tumor transcriptome and immune sequencing. TCRdb itself ran the reads through MiXCR, one entry per CDR3 protein. Here the sample spans roughly 24,000 distinct CDR3 sequences, roughly 15% being singletons. The sample consisted of a population of CD138-negative cells sorted from bone marrow. These TCRs come from a donor at least 40 years old with multiple myeloma. CDR3s include the opening cysteine and the closing phenylalanine or tryptophan.

v_call cdr3_aa
TRBV3-1 CASSPRGPSSGANVLTF
TRBV19 CASRLPGQGFHEQFF
TRBV20-1 CSARGQRAEYEQYF
TRBV7-2 CASSQSLAGGPETQYF
TRBV7-9 CASSLLSPIGSTDTQYF
TRBV7-3 CASSLSGTNNEQFF
TRBV11-2 CASSSVPSRVPGELFF
TRBV5-4 CASSQTAITEAFF
TRBV4-1 CASSLLEMASGELFF
TRBV10-3 CAIRGLETQYF
TRBV28 CASSSGVGGETQYF
TRBV29-1 CSASDGCTEASF
TRBV28 CASSSPLAGAYNEQFF
TRBV6-5 CASSYFSSGRAGNTGELFF
TRBV7-2 CASSLAPGREQYF
TRBV7-9 CASSSLHRGGQETQYF
TRBV12-3/TRBV12-4 CASSLNAGNTEAFF
TRBV10-3 CAISVGGQGSYNEQFF
TRBV29-1 CSVPGPYGYTF
TRBV29-1 CSFLGQASADTQYF
TRBV29-1 CSVEKGKGDTGELFF
TRBV5-1 CASSSRLAGANYNEQFF
TRBV5-1 CASSLDGTYSYEQYF
TRBV11-2 CASSPQGGGPYEQFF
TRBV7-6 CASSPTSGRPQYF
TRBV4-1 CASSQDKASGRARANVLTF
TRBV20-1 CSADEREGRRNTQYF
TRBV29-1 CSVGRGAYNEQFF
TRBV4-1 CASSREPGTTHSEQFF
TRBV7-2 CASSPDRWTQYF
TRBV7-8 CASTLRTGGLDTGELFF
TRBV29-1 CSVEVWDSRYKEQFF
TRBV10-3 CAISRSGRNNNEQFF
TRBV20-1 CSASGTSGIQVTQYF
TRBV11-2 CASNEALTNEKLFF
TRBV28 CAVGNGRSPHEQYF
TRBV29-1 CSVGGTVNTGELFF
TRBV5-1 CASSFRHKNTEAFF